The 31 T cell receptor beta chains reported below all come from one sample, sequenced in a study of T-cell reconstitution after alpha-beta-depleted transplantation in children. During its preparation, the TCRbeta library received unique molecular identifiers. TCRdb passed the PCR reads through MiXCR, listing each CDR3 protein once. The data show around 300,000 distinct CDR3 sequences, approximately 10% seen once. The input for sequencing was peripheral blood, taken 180 days after TCRalphabeta/CD19-depleted stem cell transplant. Receptor source: a male patient between 2 and 15 years old who had a stem cell transplant for chronic granulomatous disease, so the T cells may come from the graft donor.

Many counts were recorded for this clonotype. This chain connects TRBV6-2 or TRBV6-3 to TRBJ2-2; tentatively, D is TRBD2 (5 bases). Between the trimmed V and J ends, which lost 9 bases and 8 bases, there was a span of 10 bases. Germline CDR1 reads MNHEY; CDR2 reads SVGEGT. This CDR3 has 11 residues. The CDR3 DNA reads TGTGCCAGTGGGAGATTAGGGGAGCTGTTTTTT. Its translation is CASGRLGELFF.

In this sample, this clonotype turned up many times. The chain has TRBV25-1 and TRBJ2-5; D is perhaps TRBD2 (6 bases). Trimming took off 5 bases at V and 5 bases at J, with 12 bases between the two ends. Germline V gene data show CDR1 as MGHDK and CDR2 as SYGVNS. CDR3 length equals 13 residues. This chain's CDR3 is CASSSRELETQYF. The CDR3 region has the DNA TGTGCCAGCAGTAGTCGGGAGTTGGAGACCCAGTACTTC. Variable domain in full (rest from reference TRBV25-1 and TRBJ2-5): EADIYQTPRYLVIGTGKKITLECSQTMGHDKMYWYQQDPGMELHLIHYSYGVNSTEKGDLSSESTVSRIRTEHFPLTLESARPSHTSQYLCASSSRELETQYFGPGTRLLVL.

This clonotype appeared many times. The chain employs TRBV7-8 and TRBJ2-5; D is undetermined. The germline V and J ends were trimmed by 1 base and 3 bases, with 18 bases remaining between them. Germline CDR1 and CDR2: SGHVS and FQNEAQ. CDR3 size: 17 residues. CDR3 nucleotide sequence: TGTGCCAGCAGCTTAGAGCGTAAGGGTTCCGGAAAAGAGACCCAGTACTTC. It specifies CASSLERKGSGKETQYF.

This clonotype was counted only a few times. The J gene is TRBJ2-7, the V gene TRBV21-1; the table's D call TRBD2 went unverified against the DNA. TRBV21-1 is an annotated pseudogene. This CDR3 contains 19 residues. CDR3: CASSGPPGLAGGSSYEQYF. The CDR3 DNA is TGTGCCAGCAGCGGGCCCCCGGGACTAGCGGGAGGTTCCTCCTACGAGCAGTACTTC.

This clonotype was counted many times. The genes are TRBV12-3 or TRBV12-4 and TRBJ2-1; D is possibly TRBD1 (5 bases). V was cut by 5 bases and J by 8 bases, with 16 bases left in between. The CDR3 has 14 residues. CDR3 coding DNA: TGTGCCAGCAGTCTGACCCAGGGTGCGGATGAGCAGTTCTTC. It specifies CASSLTQGADEQFF.

The genes are TRBV11-2 and TRBJ1-5; D call uncertain. Trimming took 0 bases from V and 3 from J, leaving 15 bases between them. Germline-derived CDR1 and CDR2 are SGHAT and FQNNGV. The CDR3 extends over 17 amino acids. CDR3 DNA: TGTGCCAGCAGCTTAGAACCCCCCATGTATCTCAATCAGCCCCAGCATTTT. Translation: CASSLEPPMYLNQPQHF.

This clonotype occurred many times. The gene calls are TRBV10-2 and TRBJ1-5; unclear D gene. Germline CDR1 reads WSHSY; CDR2 reads SAAADI. CDR3 length: 14 amino acids. V lost 3 bases, J lost 6 bases, and 12 bases lay in between. This chain's CDR3 is CASSEVLRGQPQHF. The CDR3 DNA is TGCGCCAGCAGTGAAGTGCTGCGGGGTCAGCCCCAGCATTTT.

In this sample, this clonotype turned up many times. The chain is built from TRBV5-1 and TRBJ2-6; D ambiguous. There are 17 residues in the CDR3. The ends were cut back, 4 bases at V and 3 bases at J, with 17 bases in the middle. Per germline, CDR1 SGHRS and CDR2 YFSETQ. Written as DNA, the CDR3 is TGCGCCAGCAGCCTTCCTCTTGGCCCGGGTGGGGCCAACGTCCTGACTTTC. Translation gives CASSLPLGPGGANVLTF.

This clonotype was seen at least ten times. The V and J genes are TRBV7-8 and TRBJ1-6, with D perhaps TRBD1 (6 bases). The germline V gene has CDR1 SGHVS and CDR2 FQNEAQ. V lost 5 bases and J 7 bases, leaving 15 bases between the germline ends. The CDR3 consists of 15 residues. CDR3 nucleotide sequence: TGTGCCAGCAGCCCGCCGGGGACAATCAATTCACCCCTCCACTTT. It yields the protein CASSPPGTINSPLHF.

This clonotype was detected ten times or more. V is TRBV5-1 and J is TRBJ2-7; no clear D. Germline lookup yields CDR1 SGHRS and CDR2 YFSETQ. The CDR3 loop spans 14 amino acids. Trimming cost V 6 bases and J 3 bases, with 16 bases left between them. In nucleotides, the CDR3 is TGCGCCAGCACTTCCACTATCCCTGTCTACGAGCAGTACTTC. This encodes CASTSTIPVYEQYF.

This clonotype was detected ten times or more. V usage is TRBV5-1 and J usage is TRBJ2-1, with 8 bases matching TRBD2. V dropped 6 bases and J dropped 6; count of bases not matched to a gene: 8. The CDR3 has 14 residues. Germline values: CDR1 SGHRS, CDR2 YFSETQ. CDR3 protein: CASNHGGAGNEQFF. The DNA of the CDR3 is TGCGCCAGCAACCACGGGGGGGCCGGCAATGAGCAGTTCTTC.

This clonotype was seen at least ten times. The rearrangement uses TRBV10-3 and TRBJ2-1, with 9 bases identical to TRBD1. The length of the CDR3 is 13 residues. V gave up 7 bases and J gave up 10 bases; unmatched junction bases: 8. Germline V CDR1 and CDR2: ENHRY, SYGVKD. CDR3 sequence reads: CAINKGQGSEQFF. The CDR3 nucleotides are TGTGCCATCAATAAGGGACAGGGAAGCGAGCAGTTCTTC.

Many counts were recorded for this clonotype. The CDR3 sequence is CASSLGDSFYGYTF. The DNA of the CDR3 is TGCGCCAGCAGCTTGGGGGACAGTTTTTATGGCTACACCTTC. The genes are TRBV5-1 and TRBJ1-2; 7 positions agree with TRBD1. V shed 0 bases, J shed 5 bases, and the junction held 4 bases outside the gene matches. The CDR3 totals 14 residues. Per the germline V gene, CDR1 is SGHRS and CDR2 is YFSETQ.

This clonotype was seen ten or more times. The CDR3: CSVEDLSGGASTDTQYF. The CDR3 nucleotides read TGCAGCGTTGAAGATCTGAGCGGGGGGGCAAGCACAGATACGCAGTATTTT. The rearrangement links TRBV29-1 to TRBJ2-3; 10 bases fit TRBD2. The CDR3 length is 17 residues. J gave up 0 bases and V 0 bases, and 6 bases lay outside the gene matches. Germline lookup yields CDR1 SQVTM and CDR2 ANQGSEA.

On this clonotype: A read error may be the cause here, since a much bigger clone is one base away. The CDR3, as DNA: TGTGCCAGCAGCTTAATTGCTACGGACAATGAGCAGTTCTTC. It specifies CASSLIATDNEQFF. V and J are TRBV7-2 and TRBJ2-1; D ambiguous. V lost 2 bases and J 5 bases, leaving 10 bases between the germline ends. This CDR3 region has 14 residues. Germline CDR1 reads SGHTA; CDR2 reads FQGNSA.

This clonotype was seen ten or more times. The chain has TRBV20-1 and TRBJ2-2; tentatively, D is TRBD2 (5 bases). There are 13 residues in the CDR3. Per germline, CDR1 DFQATT and CDR2 SNEGSKA (reference sequence). With 3 bases removed from V and 0 bases from J, the gap between germline ends came to 5 bases. CDR3 loop: CSASGANTGELFF. DNA of the CDR3: TGCAGTGCTAGCGGGGCGAACACCGGGGAGCTGTTTTTT.

As to this clonotype: At one of its ends the junction is not consistent with the germline gene, which may arise from a read error. This chain links TRBV7-9 with TRBJ2-5, with 7 bases matching TRBD2. The germline gives CDR1 SEHNR, CDR2 FQNEAQ (reference sequence). This CDR3 contains 11 residues. CDR3 region: CASSPRETRYF. In DNA form, the CDR3 reads TGTGCCAGCAGCCCGCGGGAGACCCGGTACTTC.

The table lists this clonotype with many counts. This rearrangement joins TRBV30 to TRBJ2-2, with unresolved D. The CDR3 loop spans 12 amino acids. V shed 2 bases and J shed 5 bases, with 6 bases lying between them. CDR1 and CDR2 from the germline V gene are GTSNPN and SVGIG (reference sequence). CDR3 sequence reads: CAWSPDTGELFF. CDR3 DNA: TGTGCCTGGAGTCCGGATACCGGGGAGCTGTTTTTT.

Concerning this clonotype itself: A much more abundant neighbour one base away suggests this may be a read error. The chain joins TRBV20-1 to TRBJ2-3, with D unclear. CDR3 size: 10 residues. CDR1 DFQATT and CDR2 SNEGSKA come from the germline V gene (reference sequence). The V end lost 7 bases, the J end lost 9 bases, and 11 bases lay between the germline ends. The CDR3 region is CSVKKRTQYF. The CDR3 DNA is TGCAGTGTTAAGAAGCGCACGCAGTATTTT.

This clonotype was seen ten or more times. The genes are TRBV29-1 and TRBJ2-2; D gene ambiguous. The CDR3 runs to 11 residues. Trimming pared 4 bases from V and 7 bases from J, leaving 7 bases between. Per the germline V gene, CDR1 is SQVTM and CDR2 is ANQGSEA. The chain's CDR3 is CSVVWGGELFF. The CDR3 nucleotides are TGCAGCGTTGTATGGGGCGGGGAGCTGTTTTTT.

This clonotype was observed many times. The CDR3 DNA sequence: TGCAGTGCTAGCCCAGCAGGCTCCTACAATGAGCAGTTCTTC. This codes for CSASPAGSYNEQFF. V and J are TRBV20-1 and TRBJ2-1, with unresolved D. V was cut by 3 bases and J by 0 bases, with 9 bases left in between. CDR1 is DFQATT, CDR2 SNEGSKA, per germline (reference sequence). CDR3 length: 14 amino acids.

This clonotype occurred many times. The rearrangement joins TRBV20-1 to TRBJ1-4, with D unclear. CDR1 and CDR2 from the germline V gene are DFQATT and SNEGSKA (reference sequence). The length of the CDR3 is 13 residues. V was shortened by 1 base and J by 8 bases, with 11 bases between the two germline ends. The CDR3 protein is CSARVPPDEKLFF. The CDR3 DNA follows: TGCAGTGCTAGAGTTCCCCCGGACGAAAAACTGTTTTTT.

This clonotype was observed many times. The chain couples TRBV29-1 to TRBJ1-2, with a weak D call TRBD1 (6 bases). CDR3 length: 13 amino acids. Germline lookup yields CDR1 SQVTM and CDR2 ANQGSEA. The germline V and J ends were trimmed by 5 bases and 8 bases, with 18 bases remaining between them. The CDR3 region has the DNA TGCAGCGTTTTCCCCGGACAGACAGGAGGCTACACCTTC. It yields the protein CSVFPGQTGGYTF.

This clonotype was seen many times. This chain joins TRBV20-1 and TRBJ1-3; 7 bases match TRBD1. This CDR3 contains 16 residues. V gave up 1 base and J gave up 4 bases; unmatched junction bases: 10. Germline loops: CDR1 DFQATT, CDR2 SNEGSKA (reference sequence). The CDR3 loop is CSARVGDRVGGNTIYF. The CDR3 DNA sequence: TGCAGTGCTAGAGTCGGAGACAGGGTGGGAGGAAACACCATATATTTT.

This clonotype was recorded at least ten times. The V call is TRBV6-1, the J call TRBJ2-1; D assignment may be TRBD1 or TRBD2 (5 bases each). V was clipped by 4 bases and J by 6 bases, with 25 bases between them. Germline V gives CDR1 MNHNS, CDR2 SASEGT. This CDR3 has 18 residues. CDR3 nucleotides: TGTGCCAGCAGTGGAATACGTCCGGGACCCATGGTGGGCAATGAGCAGTTCTTC. Protein: CASSGIRPGPMVGNEQFF.

This clonotype was seen repeatedly, ten times or more. The chain employs TRBV28 and TRBJ1-6; D gene uncertain. Germline V gene sequence: CDR1 MDHEN, CDR2 SYDVKM. The V and J ends lost 2 bases and 9 bases respectively, with 8 bases between them. This CDR3 is 13 amino acids long. The CDR3 region has the DNA TGTGCCAGCAGTTTAGGGCCGGCTTCACCCCTCCACTTT. Translation: CASSLGPASPLHF.

The sample holds many counts of this clonotype. The rearrangement joins TRBV20-1 to TRBJ2-1, with D uncertain. The CDR3 length is 11 residues. V was trimmed by 1 base and J by 10 bases, leaving 8 bases between them. Germline values: CDR1 DFQATT, CDR2 SNEGSKA (reference sequence). The CDR3 reads CSARGYPEQFF. The DNA of the CDR3 is TGCAGTGCTAGAGGTTACCCCGAGCAGTTCTTC.

Many counts were recorded for this clonotype. The gene calls are TRBV27 and TRBJ2-1; no definite D call. The V gene's germline CDR1 is MNHEY and CDR2 SMNVEV (reference sequence). This CDR3 spans 11 amino acids. The germline V and J ends were trimmed by 4 bases and 5 bases, with 3 bases remaining between them. The CDR3 spells CASSSHNEQFF. The CDR3, as DNA: TGTGCCAGCAGTTCCCACAATGAGCAGTTCTTC.

This clonotype was recorded many times. The J gene is TRBJ2-1, the V gene TRBV9, with 9 bases lining up with TRBD1. Germline CDR1 is SGDLS and CDR2 is YYNGEE. The CDR3 has 13 residues. Trimming took 3 bases from V and 9 from J; bases not matched to a gene: 4. The CDR3 sequence: CASSGTGAVEQFF. The DNA of the CDR3 is TGTGCCAGCAGCGGGACAGGGGCCGTTGAGCAGTTCTTC.

This clonotype was detected many times. The chain combines TRBV9 with TRBJ2-7; D not certain. Germline V lookup: CDR1 SGDLS, CDR2 YYNGEE. The CDR3 is 14 residues long. V was shortened by 0 bases and J by 3 bases, with 10 bases between the two germline ends. The chain's CDR3 is CASSVAPDDYEQYF. The CDR3 DNA is TGTGCCAGCAGCGTAGCCCCAGACGACTACGAGCAGTACTTC.

In this sample, this clonotype turned up many times. The chain employs TRBV7-2 and TRBJ2-1, with a weak D call TRBD2 (7 bases). The V gene lost 1 base and the J gene lost 2 bases, with 12 bases spanning the gap. This CDR3 region has 16 residues. Germline CDR1 SGHTA, CDR2 FQGNSA. The CDR3 reads CASSLGVGGPYNEQFF. The CDR3 DNA sequence: TGTGCCAGCAGCTTAGGTGTCGGGGGGCCCTACAATGAGCAGTTCTTC.